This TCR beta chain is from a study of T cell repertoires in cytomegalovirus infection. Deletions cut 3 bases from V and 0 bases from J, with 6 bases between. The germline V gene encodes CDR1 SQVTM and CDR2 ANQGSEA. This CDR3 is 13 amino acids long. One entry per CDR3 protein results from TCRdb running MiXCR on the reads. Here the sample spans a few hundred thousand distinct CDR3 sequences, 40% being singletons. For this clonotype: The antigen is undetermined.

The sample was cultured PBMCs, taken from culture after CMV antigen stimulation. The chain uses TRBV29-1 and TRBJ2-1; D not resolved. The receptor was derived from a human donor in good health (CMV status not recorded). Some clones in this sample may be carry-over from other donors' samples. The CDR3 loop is CSVETDSYNEQFF. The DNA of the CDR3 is TGCAGCGTTGAGACTGACTCCTACAATGAGCAGTTCTTC.